Each of the 13 T cell receptor beta chains below was sequenced from the same sample in a study of cytomegalovirus exposure and HLA in healthy donors. In the PCR, 60 Vbeta and 13 Jbeta primers were used. Clones were sequenced by immunoSEQ multiplex PCR, and TCRdb holds only the in-frame ones, with some missing. The table lists about 170,000 clones, around three quarters of them singletons. The sequenced material came from PBMCs. These TCRs come from a woman between 50 and 59 years old in good health and CMV-seronegative.

This clone was picked up one time. V is TRBV21-1 and J is TRBJ2-2; the table assigns TRBD2, which was not confirmed against the DNA. TRBV21-1 is a listed pseudogene. This CDR3 is 13 amino acids long. For the CDR3, the DNA is TGTGCCAGCAGCAAGCCCGAGATCGGGGAGCTGTTTTTT. Translating it yields CASSKPEIGELFF.

This sequence joins TRBV6-6 and TRBJ1-5, with 8 bases matching TRBD1. V lost 6 bases and J lost 4; bases outside the gene matches: 8. The CDR3 length is 15 residues. The germline V gene encodes CDR1 MNHNY and CDR2 SVGAGI (reference sequence). The CDR3 sequence: CASSRGQGRNQPQHF. The CDR3 DNA is TGTGCCAGCAGCCGAGGACAGGGAAGAAATCAGCCCCAGCATTTT.

This clone came up many times. The V and J genes are TRBV6-4 and TRBJ2-3; 8 bases match TRBD2. V shed 5 bases, J shed 2 bases, and the junction held 3 bases outside the gene matches. Per the germline V gene, CDR1 is MRHNA and CDR2 is SNTAGT. The CDR3 contains 14 residues. The CDR3 sequence is CASSRTSITDTQYF. CDR3 DNA: TGTGCCAGCAGTCGGACTAGCATCACAGATACGCAGTATTTT.

This chain uses TRBV27 with TRBJ2-7; no firm D call. This CDR3 region has 14 residues. V lost 2 bases and J lost 1, with 9 bases in between. The germline V gene has CDR1 MNHEY and CDR2 SMNVEV (reference sequence). The CDR3 coding sequence is TGTGCCAGCAGTTTAAATCCCGGTTCCTACGAGCAGTACTTC. It is translated as CASSLNPGSYEQYF.

The chain has TRBV28 and TRBJ2-2; D is uncertain. V was trimmed by 3 bases and J by 1 base, leaving 6 bases between them. Germline values: CDR1 MDHEN, CDR2 SYDVKM. The CDR3 has 14 amino acids. CDR3 DNA: TGTGCCAGCAGTTTCGGTCAGAACACCGGGGAGCTGTTTTTT. The encoded protein is CASSFGQNTGELFF.

This clone was counted a single time. The chain uses TRBV7-2 and TRBJ2-3; D is perhaps TRBD2 (6 bases). CDR3 length: 15 residues. Trimming left V 8 bases short and J 4 bases short, with 19 bases between. Per the germline V gene, CDR1 is SGHTA and CDR2 is FQGNSA. CDR3 in DNA: TGTGCCAGCGGGCGAGGGACTGAAAGGGCAGATACGCAGTATTTT. This sequence encodes CASGRGTERADTQYF.

The chain has TRBV30 and TRBJ1-2, with D perhaps matching TRBD1 (6 bases). The germline gives CDR1 GTSNPN, CDR2 SVGIG (reference sequence). The length of the CDR3 is 15 residues. CDR3 sequence reads: CALQGAGPNLGSYTF. The CDR3 DNA sequence: TGTGCATTACAGGGTGCTGGGCCTAATTTGGGGAGCTACACCTTC.

This rearrangement joins TRBV9 to TRBJ2-1; 11 nucleotides line up with TRBD2. Germline values: CDR1 SGDLS, CDR2 YYNGEE. The trim removed 1 base at V and 8 bases at J, leaving 11 bases unmatched. There are 17 residues in the CDR3. The CDR3 sequence is CASSVTGTSGGAYEQFF. As DNA, the CDR3 is TGTGCCAGCAGCGTAACGGGGACTAGCGGAGGGGCCTATGAGCAGTTCTTC.

CDR3 sequence: CASSLLSEKLFF. CDR3 coding DNA: TGTGCCAGCAGCTTATTGAGTGAAAAACTGTTTTTT. The chain uses TRBV7-2 and TRBJ1-4; no reliable D call. Germline lookup yields CDR1 SGHTA and CDR2 FQGNSA. V gave up 2 bases and J gave up 7 bases, with 5 bases separating them. The CDR3 has 12 residues.

This sequence joins TRBV19 and TRBJ2-7; D might be TRBD1 (6 bases). The length of the CDR3 is 15 residues. Trimming took off 5 bases at V and 1 base at J, with 15 bases between the two ends. CDR1 and CDR2 from the germline V gene are LNHDA and SQIVND (reference sequence). CDR3 residues: CASSPQGTLSYEQYF. Here the CDR3 DNA reads TGTGCCAGTAGTCCCCAAGGGACACTATCCTACGAGCAGTACTTC.

The rearrangement uses TRBV25-1 and TRBJ1-4; the match to TRBD1 covers 8 bases. With V trimmed by 7 bases and J by 8 bases, 3 bases remained unmatched. The CDR3 runs 12 residues. Germline V gene lookup returns CDR1 MGHDK and CDR2 SYGVNS. CDR3 in amino acids: CASTTGGEKLFF. The CDR3 DNA follows: TGTGCCAGCACCACAGGGGGGGAAAAACTGTTTTTT.

A note on this clone: The germline gene is not matched at one end of the junction; a read error may be the cause. The chain links TRBV7-9 to TRBJ2-1; 10 positions match TRBD2. CDR3 length equals 14 residues. CDR1 is SEHNR and CDR2 is FQNEAQ in the germline V gene (reference sequence). The CDR3: CSSNSGGIYNEQFF. As DNA, the CDR3 is TGTTCCAGCAATAGCGGGGGGATTTACAATGAGCAGTTCTTC.

V usage is TRBV5-1 and J usage is TRBJ2-2; no firm D call. This CDR3 region has 14 residues. The germline CDR1 and CDR2 sequences are SGHRS and YFSETQ. V lost 6 bases and J lost 0, with 9 bases in between. Written as DNA, the CDR3 is TGCGCCAGCACCCGCGGTACGAACACCGGGGAGCTGTTTTTT. Translated, it gives CASTRGTNTGELFF. Full variable domain (remainder filled in from reference TRBV5-1 and TRBJ2-2): KAGVTQTPRYLIKTRGQQVTLSCSPISGHRSVSWYQQTPGQGLQFLFEYFSETQRNKGNFPGRFSGRQFSNSRSEMNVSTLELGDSALYLCASTRGTNTGELFFGEGSRLTVL.